This T cell receptor beta chain comes out of a study of high-grade serous ovarian cancer treatment subgroups. General observations from the study: Different patients shared almost no repertoire; same-patient tumors shared about 0.095 to 0.85. CDR1 and CDR2 were left unanalyzed; analyses focused on CDR3.

Sequenced by immunoSEQ multiplex PCR; TCRdb stores in-frame clones only, minus some. The sample carries some 1,900 clones, roughly 82% recorded once. Tumor samples were taken before definitive surgery or chemotherapy. A word on this clone: The antigen remains undetermined.

The germline CDR1 and CDR2 sequences are SEHNR and FQNEAQ (reference sequence). The CDR3 totals 13 residues. V was trimmed by 2 bases and J by 14 bases, leaving 16 bases between them. The chain links TRBV7-9 to TRBJ2-1; maybe TRBD1 (5 bases). The origin of this receptor is a human donor with high-grade serous ovarian cancer. Sequencing was done on a sample of tumor tissue. The CDR3 nucleotides are TGTGCCAGCAGCTTATCGGCAGGGTCTATTAAGTTCTTC. This translates into CASSLSAGSIKFF.